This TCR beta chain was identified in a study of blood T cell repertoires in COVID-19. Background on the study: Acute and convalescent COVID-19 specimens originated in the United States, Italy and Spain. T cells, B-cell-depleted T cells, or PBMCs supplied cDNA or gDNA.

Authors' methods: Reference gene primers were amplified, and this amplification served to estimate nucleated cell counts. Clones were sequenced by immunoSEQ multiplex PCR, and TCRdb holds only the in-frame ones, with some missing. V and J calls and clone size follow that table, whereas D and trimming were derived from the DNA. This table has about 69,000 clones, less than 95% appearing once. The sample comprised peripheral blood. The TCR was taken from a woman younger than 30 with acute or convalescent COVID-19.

CDR3 sequence: CASRFGTGGTDTQYF. DNA for the CDR3: TGTGCCAGCAGGTTCGGGACAGGGGGCACAGATACGCAGTATTTT. The chain employs TRBV6-5 and TRBJ2-3, with 10 bases aligning to TRBD1. This CDR3 has 15 residues. The ends lost 6 bases at V and 1 base at J; junction bases unmatched: 4. Germline CDR1 and CDR2: MNHEY and SVGAGI.